The 5 T cell receptor beta chains below were found in one sample sequenced in a study of blood T cell repertoires in COVID-19. Generated by immunoSEQ multiplex PCR, the TCRdb table keeps only in-frame clones and is missing some. Found here are fewer than 250,000 clones, roughly 84% of them singletons; the top ten hold 7.2%. Sequencing was performed on PBMCs or T cells enriched from blood (not recorded which). The receptors originated from a man aged 25-45 years in a cohort exposed to, infected with or recovered from COVID-19 (not recorded which).

The chain combines TRBV27 with TRBJ2-7; tentatively, D is TRBD1 (6 bases). The CDR3 extends over 17 amino acids. Germline CDR1 and CDR2: MNHEY and SMNVEV (reference sequence). Between the trimmed V and J ends, which lost 5 bases and 2 bases, there was a span of 22 bases. The CDR3 region is CASSGPDRHLGTYEQYF. In DNA form, the CDR3 reads TGTGCCAGCAGTGGACCGGACAGACATTTGGGGACCTACGAGCAGTACTTC.

In regard to this clone: Other nucleotide sequences in the sample specify the same CDR3. V is TRBV6-5 and J is TRBJ2-7; the D is unclear. The CDR3 extends over 13 amino acids. V was cut by 0 bases and J by 0 bases, with 3 bases left in between. CDR1 MNHEY and CDR2 SVGAGI come from the germline V gene. In DNA, the CDR3 is TGTGCCAGCAGTTACTCGGCCTCCTACGAGCAGTACTTC. This gives the protein CASSYSASYEQYF.

The chain couples TRBV27 to TRBJ1-1; 9 bases are shared with TRBD1. Germline V gene sequence: CDR1 MNHEY, CDR2 SMNVEV (reference sequence). This CDR3 is 15 amino acids long. Trimming removed 5 bases from V and 2 bases from J; junction bases left unmatched: 6. This CDR3 is CASSNSGQGNTEAFF. CDR3 nucleotide sequence: TGTGCCAGCAGTAACTCGGGACAGGGTAACACTGAAGCTTTCTTT.

This clone was seen a single time. The chain links TRBV28 to TRBJ1-2, with D maybe TRBD1 (6 bases). Trimming removed 5 bases from V and 9 bases from J, with 16 bases in between. The germline gives CDR1 MDHEN, CDR2 SYDVKM. CDR3 size: 13 residues. The CDR3 region is CASSRFSGDRYTF. The CDR3 bases are TGTGCCAGCAGTAGGTTCTCAGGGGATCGCTACACCTTC.

This clone was picked up one time. The V call is TRBV5-1, the J call TRBJ2-7; tentative D call: TRBD1 (6 bases). This CDR3 is built from 13 residues. In germline, CDR1 is SGHRS, CDR2 YFSETQ. Trimming left V 4 bases short and J 4 bases short, with 12 bases between. CDR3 DNA: TGCGCCAGCAGCCCCAGGCAGGGGTACGAGCAGTACTTC. Translation gives CASSPRQGYEQYF.